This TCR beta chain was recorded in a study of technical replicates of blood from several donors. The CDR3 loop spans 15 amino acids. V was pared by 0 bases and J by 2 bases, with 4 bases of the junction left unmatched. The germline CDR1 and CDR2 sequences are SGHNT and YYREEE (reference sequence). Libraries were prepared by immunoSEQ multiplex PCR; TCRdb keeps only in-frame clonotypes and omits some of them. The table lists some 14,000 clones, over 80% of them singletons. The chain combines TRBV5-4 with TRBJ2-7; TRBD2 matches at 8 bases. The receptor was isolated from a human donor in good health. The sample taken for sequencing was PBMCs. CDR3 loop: CASSLVAGKTYEQYF. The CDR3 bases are TGTGCCAGCAGCTTGGTAGCGGGGAAAACCTACGAGCAGTACTTC.